The following is a T cell receptor (beta chain) sequence with its context. The data were produced by immunoSEQ multiplex PCR, yet TCRdb's version contains in-frame clones alone and is incomplete. The data contain 100,000 or so clones, just over 90% of them seen just once; the ten biggest clones take up about 0.32%. The CDR3 has 11 residues. Germline CDR1 SGHTA, CDR2 FQGNSA. Trimming stripped 2 bases from V and 8 bases from J, with 4 bases between. The entry originates in a study of siplizumab effects on memory and regulatory T cells. The specimen sequenced was CD4+ T cells sorted from blood. This TCR was sampled from a human donor in good health. The chain recombines TRBV7-2 with TRBJ2-1; D unclear. CDR3: CASSLPHEQFF. CDR3 in DNA: TGTGCCAGCAGCTTACCCCATGAGCAGTTCTTC.